This T cell receptor (beta chain) was captured by sequencing in a study of blood T cell repertoires in COVID-19 (dated by TCRdb to the early 2020s). Regarding the complete study: Samples covering the acute and convalescent phases of COVID-19 were provided by collaborators in the United States, Italy and Spain. The repertoires were made available in a free public database intended to serve as a resource for research on the immune response to SARS-CoV-2. Nearly every sample came with metadata listing a de-identified subject ID, COVID-19 status, age in years and sex. HLA class I and class II types, where available, came from metadata supplied by the sample provider rather than from assay-based typing. Deeply sampled blood TCRbeta repertoires from subjects exposed to, actively infected with, or recovered from COVID-19 were included in the dataset. Samples were obtained from the ongoing ImmuneRACE study (first 160 participants) and from 1,254 subjects provided by 6 global collaborators. The prospective study material was composed of cDNA or gDNA derived from T cells, B-cell-depleted T cells, or PBMCs.

The study at large found these results: Clinical and demographic metadata were provided uncurated, with the amount varying by source and participant.

The CDR3, from cysteine to phenylalanine, totals 15 residues. The DNA shown is the 45-base CDR3, in frame from base 1. CDR1 and CDR2 were assigned from the germline V gene (reference sequence) as SGHKS and YYEKEE. Ends trimmed: V by 4 bases, J by 2 bases; bases unmatched to a gene: 6. TCRbeta CDR3 regions were amplified from genomic DNA using the immunoSEQ Assay, a bias-controlled multiplex PCR. For the original study's pipeline: Nucleated cell counts per sample were estimated from amplification of reference gene primers within the assay. To quantify the absolute abundance of each unique TCRbeta CDR3 rearrangement, sequence reads were collapsed and filtered. For each sample, productive Simpson clonality was calculated as the square root of Simpson's diversity index across productive rearrangements. TCRdb re-hosts the immuneACCESS table, in-frame sequences only. Its copies lack some clones; in the studies checked, an unresolved V gene accounts for under half of them, and the cause for the rest is not known. That table gives V, J and clone size, and the DNA gave D and trimming. Counted in this sample were roughly 160,000 clones; 82% of them appeared once. The ten largest make up around 18% of the sample.

Enrolling through a virtual design, the prospective study's participants ranged in age from roughly 18 to 100 years and lived across some 22 United States geographic areas. Cohort assignment in the prospective study relied on participant-reported clinical history from a screening survey and a study questionnaire. Recovered participants in ImmuneRACE Cohort 3 were defined as having two consecutive negative NP/OP PCR tests, clearance from a healthcare professional, or resolution of symptoms. Each participant in the prospective study had whole blood, serum and a nasopharyngeal or oropharyngeal swab collected by mobile phlebotomists. Prospective study participants could optionally give additional blood draws and questionnaires over an approximately two-month period. Before DNA extraction, prospective study blood samples were shipped either frozen or at room temperature. As regards this clone: It lacks a known antigen. Qualities for individual bases were not recorded, and no much larger clone is one base off.

The receptor was isolated from a man in his fifties or sixties who had recovered from COVID-19. This sequence uses TRBV5-5 and TRBJ1-3; 7 bases in the junction line up with TRBD1. The sequencing sample was made of PBMCs or T cells enriched from blood (not recorded which). The CDR3 reads CASSLTTGAGNTIYF. The DNA is as follows: TGTGCCAGCAGCCTAACTACAGGGGCTGGAAACACCATATATTTT.